This is a list of T cell receptor beta chains from one sample in a study of beta chain features in type 1 diabetes. The repertoire was sequenced with immunoSEQ multiplex PCR; TCRdb's copy has only in-frame clones and lacks some. The data hold 600,000 to 700,000 clones, with over 10% observed a single time. Material: naive CD4+ T cells from blood. These receptors were taken from a man aged 25 to 45 with type 1 diabetes. Both conserved end residues are part of each CDR3. A D gene is named only where the DNA matches it firmly. Clone size appears in some rows only: once, few, many, or a class for an expanded clone.

>few|TRBV30|TRBJ1-5|-
TGTGCCTGGAGCCTCTCGGGGAGGCAGCCCCAGCATTTT
CAWSLSGRQPQHF
>-|TRBV7-9|TRBJ1-3|-
TGTGCCAGCAGCTTTGGGCAAGAAGTCCTTGGAAACACCATATATTTT
CASSFGQEVLGNTIYF
>few|TRBV4-3|TRBJ1-3|-
TGCGCCAGCAGCCAAGGGGGGACGACCGGAAACACCATATATTTT
CASSQGGTTGNTIYF
>few|TRBV10-3|TRBJ2-5|TRBD2
TGTGCCATCAAAGCTAGCGGGGCACAAGAGACCCAGTACTTC
CAIKASGAQETQYF
>few|TRBV5-6|TRBJ2-3|-
TGTGCCAGCAGTTGGTGGCGGGGTACTAGCACAGATACGCAGTATTTT
CASSWWRGTSTDTQYF
>few|TRBV5-1|TRBJ2-7|TRBD1
TGCGCCAGCAGCGTCAGGACAGGCTACGAGCAGTACTTC
CASSVRTGYEQYF
>few|TRBV28|TRBJ2-5|TRBD2
TGTGCCAGCAGTTTGGGACTAGAAGAGACCCAGTACTTC
CASSLGLEETQYF
>few|TRBV30|TRBJ2-5|-
TGTGCCTGGACTCCTGTGTTGGTGGAGACCCAGTACTTC
CAWTPVLVETQYF
>-|TRBV19|TRBJ1-5|-
TGTGCCAGTAGTCTAGAAAACCGAGGGAATCAGCCCCAGCATTTT
CASSLENRGNQPQHF
>few|TRBV30|TRBJ2-7|TRBD2
TGTGCCTGGAGTGCCAAGAGGGGAGCGGGGGAGAACGAGCAGTACTTC
CAWSAKRGAGENEQYF
>few|TRBV7-9|TRBJ2-7|-
TGTGCCAGCAGCCCCGGCGGCCACGAGCAGTACTTC
CASSPGGHEQYF
>-|TRBV19|TRBJ2-1|TRBD2
TGTGCCACGGCTAGCGGGGATAAATACAATGAGCAGTTCTTC
CATASGDKYNEQFF
>many|TRBV19|TRBJ1-4|-
TGTGCCAGCCACGCATCAGAGGAGGGAGCTAATGAAAAACTGTTTTTT
CASHASEEGANEKLFF
>few|TRBV9|TRBJ2-3|-
TGTGCCAGCAGCGTAGCGATAGATACGCAGTATTTT
CASSVAIDTQYF
>-|TRBV4-3|TRBJ1-2|-
TGCGCCAGCAGCCAAGAGGGCAGGCAAAACTATGGCTACACCTTC
CASSQEGRQNYGYTF
>many|TRBV15|TRBJ2-6|-
TGTGCCACCAGCGGCTCAGGGGCTGGGGCCAACGTCCTGACTTTC
CATSGSGAGANVLTF
>-|TRBV7-9|TRBJ2-3|-
TGTGCCAGCAGCTTAGATGCAGGCATGAGAACAGATACGCAGTATTTT
CASSLDAGMRTDTQYF
>-|TRBV25-1|TRBJ2-7|TRBD1
TGTGCCAGCAGCTCTACCGGGACAGGGGGCAAATACGAGCAGTACTTC
CASSSTGTGGKYEQYF
>few|TRBV7-9|TRBJ2-7|-
TGTGCCAGCAGCCCCCTTGACCGGAGGGACGAGCAGTACTTC
CASSPLDRRDEQYF
>-|TRBV29-1|TRBJ2-1|-
TGCAGCGTTGCCGGGACCAATGCCTTTAGTGAGCAGTTCTTC
CSVAGTNAFSEQFF
>-|TRBV7-2|TRBJ2-3|TRBD2
TGTGCCAGCAGCTTAGTTGGGACTAGCGGAAGCACAGATACGCAGTATTTT
CASSLVGTSGSTDTQYF
>few|TRBV27|TRBJ2-5|TRBD2
TGTGCCAGCAGTTTACGACTAGCGGGGACAGAGACCCAGTACTTC
CASSLRLAGTETQYF
>-|TRBV7-9|TRBJ1-5|-
TGTGCCAGCAGCCCCCAGGGGAGAGTGCCCCAGCATTTT
CASSPQGRVPQHF
>-|TRBV5-4|TRBJ2-1|-
TGTGCCAGCAGCTCCCCCTCGGGGCGGGGAAGCTCCTACAATGAGCAGTTCTTC
CASSSPSGRGSSYNEQFF
>few|TRBV2|TRBJ2-5|TRBD1
TGTGCCAGCAGCCCTAGGACAGGGTTTAGGGACCAGTACTTC
CASSPRTGFRDQYF
>few|TRBV4-3|TRBJ2-6|-
TGCGCCAGCAGCCAAGGCAGGGGCGTCCTGACTTTC
CASSQGRGVLTF
>few|TRBV12-5|TRBJ2-7|TRBD1
TGTGCTAGTGGTTTGACCGGCCGGACAGGGTTAAACGAGCAGTACTTC
CASGLTGRTGLNEQYF
>few|TRBV7-2|TRBJ2-7|TRBD2
TGTGCCAGCAGCTCCCCCGGCGGGGGGATGCGCGAGCAGTACTTC
CASSSPGGGMREQYF
>few|TRBV19|TRBJ2-3|TRBD1
TGTGCCAGTAATACTGGACAGGGGACAGATACGCAGTATTTT
CASNTGQGTDTQYF
>few|TRBV19|TRBJ2-1|TRBD2
TGTGCCAGTAGTATCCTTGGTTTAGCGGGATACAATGAGCAGTTCTTC
CASSILGLAGYNEQFF
>-|TRBV10-3|TRBJ1-4|-
TGTGCCATCAGTGGGGATAGGGGAGAAAATGAAAAACTGTTTTTT
CAISGDRGENEKLFF
>-|TRBV5-4|TRBJ2-1|-
TGTGCCAGCAGCCAGGAGCCAGCGGGCGACTCCTACAATGAGCAGTTCTTC
CASSQEPAGDSYNEQFF
>few|TRBV4-3|TRBJ2-2|-
TGCGCCAGCAGCCAGCTCCAGGGTGCCGGGGAGCTGTTTTTT
CASSQLQGAGELFF
>few|TRBV5-1|TRBJ2-3|TRBD1
TGCGCCAGCAGCCCCGGACAGGCTAGCACAGATACGCAGTATTTT
CASSPGQASTDTQYF
>-|TRBV28|TRBJ1-6|TRBD1
TGTGCCAGCATTACAGGGGACTCACCCCTCCACTTT
CASITGDSPLHF
>-|TRBV5-1|TRBJ2-5|TRBD1
TGCGCCAGCACCCCCGGGACAGCTAAAGAGACCCAGTACTTC
CASTPGTAKETQYF
>few|TRBV19|TRBJ2-1|-
TGTGCCAGTACGGGTCTCTCCTACAATGAGCAGTTCTTC
CASTGLSYNEQFF
>few|TRBV5-4|TRBJ2-5|TRBD1
TGTGCCAGCAGCTCTCGACAGGGAACATTGGAGACCCAGTACTTC
CASSSRQGTLETQYF
>few|TRBV10-1|TRBJ2-3|-
TGCGCCAGCAGTGAGGGAGCGACCGTCGGTACGCAGTATTTT
CASSEGATVGTQYF
>-|TRBV6-6|TRBJ2-1|-
TGTGCCAGCAGCTACCGGGGGATGGGGAATGAGCAGTTCTTC
CASSYRGMGNEQFF
>few|TRBV29-1|TRBJ1-2|-
TGCAGCGTTGATGATGGAGGGAACTATGGCTACACCTTC
CSVDDGGNYGYTF
>-|TRBV6-6|TRBJ2-7|-
TGTGCCAGCAAGATCCGGGACACATCTAGGGAGCAGTACTTC
CASKIRDTSREQYF
>-|TRBV30|TRBJ2-7|-
TGTGCCTGGAGTGTTGACAGTACCTACTCCTACGAGCAGTACTTC
CAWSVDSTYSYEQYF
>-|TRBV5-1|TRBJ2-3|-
TGCGCCAGCAGCCCCGGTGGGGACACCGGGAGAGATACGCAGTATTTT
CASSPGGDTGRDTQYF
>few|TRBV4-2|TRBJ2-7|TRBD1
TGTGCCAGCAGCCAAGGGGACAGGGCCTACGAGCAGTACTTC
CASSQGDRAYEQYF